This TCR beta chain was identified during a study of T cell changes during pregnancy in multiple sclerosis. Method: immunoSEQ multiplex PCR; TCRdb's copy keeps in-frame clones and lacks some. The profile shows fewer than 65,000 clones, about 90% of them singletons. CDR3 length: 15 amino acids. The V gene's germline CDR1 is SGHRS and CDR2 YFSETQ. The V end lost 6 bases, the J end lost 0 bases, and 12 bases lay between the germline ends. This TCR was recovered from a female donor with multiple sclerosis, enrolled in a pregnancy study. The chain couples TRBV5-1 to TRBJ1-4; no reliable D call. This specimen was CD8+ T cells from peripheral blood mononuclear cells, taken after pregnancy. The CDR3 DNA sequence: TGCGCCAGCATGCAGGCGCCAGCAACTAATGAAAAACTGTTTTTT. Its translation is CASMQAPATNEKLFF.